A single sample is the source of the 25 T cell receptor beta chains below, sequenced in a study of blood T cell repertoires in COVID-19. This table comes from immunoSEQ multiplex PCR, and its TCRdb copy is limited to in-frame clones, with some not included. Among approximately 65,000 clones, about three quarters were seen once, and the ten largest hold around 14%. Input material: peripheral blood. The origin of the receptors is a man older than 75 with acute or convalescent COVID-19.

The genes are TRBV3-1 (or the pseudogene TRBV3-2) and TRBJ1-2; a weak D match, TRBD1 (6 bases). This CDR3 comprises 15 residues. The germline V gene encodes CDR1 LGHDT and CDR2 YNNKEL (reference sequence). Deletions cut 1 base from V and 5 bases from J, with 14 bases between. The CDR3 sequence is CASSQGSTRGYGYTF. The CDR3 coding sequence is TGTGCCAGCAGCCAAGGTTCGACCAGGGGATATGGCTACACCTTC.

This clone occurred a few times. The J gene is TRBJ1-1, the V gene TRBV2, with TRBD1 matching 7 bases. CDR1 is SNHLY and CDR2 is FYNNEI in the germline V gene. Unmatched junction bases numbered 3, after V lost 7 bases and J lost 4 bases. There are 12 residues in the CDR3. CDR3 protein: CASKPGGTEAFF. CDR3 DNA: TGTGCCAGCAAACCAGGGGGCACTGAAGCTTTCTTT.

The gene calls are TRBV24-1 and TRBJ1-1, with 7 bases lining up with TRBD1. The CDR3 is 13 amino acids. CDR1 is KGHDR and CDR2 is SFDVKD in the germline V gene. After removal of 7 bases from V and 3 bases from J, the junction contained 4 bases not matched to a gene. The CDR3 sequence: CATSEQGHTEAFF. The CDR3 region has the DNA TGTGCCACCAGCGAACAGGGGCACACTGAAGCTTTCTTT.

The chain has TRBV18 and TRBJ2-1, with 14 bases fitting TRBD2. The CDR3 length is 18 residues. V was pared by 6 bases and J by 4 bases, with 11 bases of the junction left unmatched. Germline V gene sequence: CDR1 KGHSH, CDR2 LQKENI. The CDR3 DNA sequence: TGTGCCAGCTCGCCAATTGGACTAGCGGGAGGATTGTACAATGAGCAGTTCTTC. Translating gives CASSPIGLAGGLYNEQFF.

This rearrangement joins TRBV4-3 to TRBJ2-7, with D perhaps matching TRBD2 (5 bases). V lost 3 bases and J lost 5, with 20 bases in between. The CDR3 is 16 amino acids. From germline, CDR1 is LGHNA and CDR2 YSLEER. CDR3: CASSQTLGSTVHEQYF. CDR3 bases: TGCGCCAGCAGCCAGACACTTGGGAGTACTGTCCACGAGCAGTACTTC.

The chain uses TRBV27 and TRBJ1-2; D unclear. V lost 2 bases and J 3 bases, leaving 13 bases between the germline ends. The length of the CDR3 is 15 residues. Germline V gene lookup returns CDR1 MNHEY and CDR2 SMNVEV (reference sequence). In nucleotides, the CDR3 is TGTGCCAGCAGTTTAGCTCGCACATATTACTATGGCTACACCTTC. This codes for CASSLARTYYYGYTF.

This chain uses TRBV7-9 with TRBJ2-3; 10 bases agree with TRBD2. CDR1 SEHNR and CDR2 FQNEAQ come from the germline V gene (reference sequence). The V segment lost 1 base and the J segment 1 base; nucleotides outside the gene matches: 8. This CDR3 has 18 amino acids. Written as DNA, the CDR3 is TGTGCCAGCAGCTTAGGAACACCCGGACTAGCGGGCACAGATACGCAGTATTTT. Amino acid sequence: CASSLGTPGLAGTDTQYF.

In the case of this clone: Other DNA sequences from this sample encode an identical CDR3 as well. The rearrangement uses TRBV28 and TRBJ2-5; a weak D match, TRBD2 (6 bases). Germline V lookup: CDR1 MDHEN, CDR2 SYDVKM. The CDR3 runs to 11 residues. Trimming took off 3 bases at V and 7 bases at J, with 6 bases between the two ends. CDR3 region: CASSLEGTQYF. The CDR3 coding sequence is TGTGCCAGCAGTTTGGAGGGGACCCAGTACTTC. Based on the CDR3 plus reference TRBV28 and TRBJ2-5, the full variable domain is DVKVTQSSRYLVKRTGEKVFLECVQDMDHENMFWYRQDPGLGLRLIYFSYDVKMKEKGDIPEGYSVSREKKERFSLILESASTNQTSMYLCASSLEGTQYFGPGTRLLVL.

The J gene is TRBJ1-5, the V gene TRBV29-1; D ambiguous. V dropped 4 bases and J dropped 3 bases, with 10 bases sitting between them. Germline CDR1 SQVTM, CDR2 ANQGSEA. The CDR3 loop spans 13 amino acids. CDR3 amino acids: CSVGYSTNQPQHF. CDR3 DNA: TGCAGCGTTGGATACAGTACCAATCAGCCCCAGCATTTT.

The V call is TRBV24-1, the J call TRBJ1-2; a weak D match, TRBD1 (6 bases). V gave up 5 bases and J gave up 8 bases, with 11 bases separating them. CDR3 length: 12 residues. Germline V gene sequence: CDR1 KGHDR, CDR2 SFDVKD. The CDR3 is CATSGDTGGYTF. The DNA for the CDR3 is TGTGCCACCAGTGGGGACACTGGAGGCTACACCTTC.

The CDR3 spells CASSTDQGAEAFF. As DNA, the CDR3 is TGTGCCAGCAGTACTGATCAGGGGGCTGAAGCTTTCTTT. The rearrangement joins TRBV12-3 or TRBV12-4 to TRBJ1-1, with 7 bases fitting TRBD1. This CDR3 has 13 amino acids. Losses at the gene ends were 5 bases for V and 6 bases for J; bases not matched to a gene: 6.

The chain couples TRBV16 to TRBJ1-5; D uncertain. The CDR3 has 16 residues. The ends were cut back, 7 bases at V and 2 bases at J, with 18 bases in the middle. Germline-derived CDR1 and CDR2 are KGHSY and FQNENV. In DNA, the CDR3 is TGTGCCAGCATCAACGATGTGAGTATTCGCAATCAGCCCCAGCATTTT. Translated: CASINDVSIRNQPQHF.

The rearrangement joins TRBV7-3 to TRBJ2-5, with TRBD2 matching 14 bases. Germline values: CDR1 SGHTA, CDR2 FQGTGA. This CDR3 is 15 amino acids long. V lost 5 bases, J lost 5 bases, and 4 bases stayed unmatched. In DNA, the CDR3 is TGTGCCAGCAGCATGCGACTAGCGGGAGGGGAGACCCAGTACTTC. This translates into CASSMRLAGGETQYF.

This rearrangement joins TRBV9 to TRBJ2-5, with a weak D call TRBD1 (5 bases). The CDR3 extends over 15 amino acids. Per the germline V gene, CDR1 is SGDLS and CDR2 is YYNGEE. V lost 4 bases to trimming and J lost 0 bases, with 13 bases between them. The CDR3 region is CASSYLTGYQETQYF. The DNA of the CDR3 is TGTGCCAGCAGCTACCTAACAGGATACCAAGAGACCCAGTACTTC.

CDR3 bases: TGTGCCAGCAGCTTAGCTAGCGGGAGTCGTACCTACAATGAGCAGTTCTTC. Residues: CASSLASGSRTYNEQFF. The chain joins TRBV7-2 to TRBJ2-1, with TRBD2 matching over 9 bases. The CDR3 length is 17 residues. V trimming: 0 bases; J trimming: 2 bases; junction bases outside the gene matches: 5. The germline V gene encodes CDR1 SGHTA and CDR2 FQGNSA. The entire variable domain, with the rest obtained from reference TRBV7-2 and TRBJ2-1, is as follows: GAGVSQSPSNKVTEKGKDVELRCDPISGHTALYWYRQSLGQGLEFLIYFQGNSAPDKSGLPSDRFSAERTGGSVSTLTIQRTQQEDSAVYLCASSLASGSRTYNEQFFGPGTRLTVL.

This clone was picked up a small number of times. The chain carries TRBV7-2 and TRBJ2-1; no clear D. The CDR3 is 15 amino acids. The V end was cut by 1 base, the J end by 8 bases, with 15 bases between. Germline assignment: CDR1 SGHTA and CDR2 FQGNSA. The CDR3 DNA reads as TGTGCCAGCAGCTTAGGGTCCGTCCGGAGCTATGAGCAGTTCTTC. As protein: CASSLGSVRSYEQFF.

J is TRBJ1-1 and V is TRBV11-3; possible D gene TRBD1, 6 bases. The CDR3 loop spans 13 amino acids. Looked up from germline, CDR1 is SGHNT and CDR2 is YENEEA. V gave up 3 bases and J gave up 7 bases, with 12 bases separating them. The CDR3 region has the DNA TGTGCCAGCAGCTTGGGCAGGGGAAATGAAGCTTTCTTT. Translation: CASSLGRGNEAFF.

The J gene is TRBJ1-1, the V gene TRBV5-4, with D unclear. V lost 4 bases and J 11 bases, leaving 27 bases between the germline ends. The germline CDR1 and CDR2 sequences are SGHNT and YYREEE (reference sequence). This CDR3 region has 16 residues. The CDR3 loop reads CASSQQPTRVNLRAFF. The CDR3 region has the DNA TGTGCCAGCAGCCAGCAACCGACGAGGGTGAATCTGAGGGCTTTCTTT. Full variable domain (missing parts from reference TRBV5-4 and TRBJ1-1): ETGVTQSPTHLIKTRGQQVTLRCSSQSGHNTVSWYQQALGQGPQFIFQYYREEENGRGNFPPRFSGLQFPNYSSELNVNALELDDSALYLCASSQQPTRVNLRAFFGQGTRLTVV.

This sequence joins TRBV5-5 and TRBJ2-5; 10 bases line up with TRBD1. Germline CDR1 SGHKS, CDR2 YYEKEE (reference sequence). J was trimmed by 5 bases and V by 4 bases; bases with no gene match: 8. The CDR3 length is 15 residues. The DNA of the CDR3 is TGTGCCAGCAGCCCCGTGACAGGGGGCGCGGAGACCCAGTACTTC. Translation gives CASSPVTGGAETQYF.

The genes are TRBV29-1 and TRBJ2-1, with D perhaps TRBD2 (6 bases). CDR3 length: 16 residues. V lost 6 bases and J 5 bases, leaving 23 bases between the germline ends. Germline CDR1 is SQVTM and CDR2 is ANQGSEA. The DNA of the CDR3 is TGCAGCGTCAGCCTCCCGCTAGCGAGCCACGACAATGAGCAGTTCTTC. Amino acids: CSVSLPLASHDNEQFF.

The V and J genes are TRBV5-6 and TRBJ2-2; D unresolved. Trimming stripped 0 bases from V and 5 bases from J, with 8 bases between. This CDR3 spans 14 amino acids. From germline, CDR1 is SGHDT and CDR2 YYEEEE. The CDR3 DNA sequence: TGTGCCAGCAGCTTGGGCTTCAGGACCGGGGAGCTGTTTTTT. Amino acids: CASSLGFRTGELFF.

The J gene is TRBJ1-1, the V gene TRBV6-5; D call uncertain. With 0 bases removed from V and 5 bases from J, the gap between germline ends came to 10 bases. This CDR3 is 14 amino acids long. From germline, CDR1 is MNHEY and CDR2 SVGAGI. The CDR3 protein is CASSYSRAGTEAFF. The CDR3 DNA is TGTGCCAGCAGTTACTCGAGGGCGGGGACTGAAGCTTTCTTT.

This clone has only one observation. V and J are TRBV6-5 and TRBJ2-5; D call uncertain. Germline V gives CDR1 MNHEY, CDR2 SVGAGI. There are 11 residues in the CDR3. V dropped 6 bases and J dropped 7 bases, with 9 bases sitting between them. The CDR3 spells CASSQRGTQYF. CDR3 bases: TGTGCCAGCAGCCAGAGAGGGACCCAGTACTTC.

This clone appeared a few times. The V gene is TRBV7-6, the J gene TRBJ1-1, with 8 bases lining up with TRBD1. There are 16 residues in the CDR3. Germline-derived CDR1 and CDR2 are SGHVS and FNYEAQ. After removal of 4 bases from V and 5 bases from J, the junction contained 12 bases not matched to a gene. CDR3 coding DNA: TGTGCCAGCAGCTCACTATTCCGGACAGGGAGGACTGAAGCTTTCTTT. Protein: CASSSLFRTGRTEAFF.

The table lists this clone with a few counts. The CDR3 bases are TGTGCCAGCAGCTTAGGAGGGCCGTCTAATGAAAAACTGTTTTTT. Its translation: CASSLGGPSNEKLFF. V gene TRBV11-2 combines with J gene TRBJ1-4; D unresolved. V shed 1 base and J shed 3 bases, with 9 bases lying between them. This CDR3 is 15 amino acids long. CDR1 is SGHAT and CDR2 is FQNNGV in the germline V gene.